The next 28 T cell receptor beta chains were all read from a single sample in a study of blood T cell repertoires in COVID-19. Generated by immunoSEQ multiplex PCR, the TCRdb table keeps only in-frame clones and is missing some. The sample consists of more than 95,000 clones, roughly 85% of them appearing once. What was sequenced was peripheral blood. The receptors originated from a woman older than 75 with acute or convalescent COVID-19.

The count of this clone is one. The rearrangement links TRBV7-2 to TRBJ1-2; D not resolved. This CDR3 has 15 amino acids. The germline V gene encodes CDR1 SGHTA and CDR2 FQGNSA. Trimming took off 5 bases at V and 0 bases at J, with 13 bases between the two ends. The CDR3 nucleotides are TGTGCCAGCAGCCGTTACCCGCCAGCTAACTATGGCTACACCTTC. This codes for CASSRYPPANYGYTF.

V and J are TRBV13 and TRBJ1-3; D ambiguous. The germline V gene has CDR1 PRHDT and CDR2 FYEKMQ (reference sequence). V lost 3 bases and J 1 base, leaving 13 bases between the germline ends. The CDR3 contains 16 residues. This CDR3 is CASSLRLSWSGNTIYF. As DNA, the CDR3 is TGTGCCAGCAGCTTGAGGCTCTCTTGGTCTGGAAACACCATATATTTT.

V gene TRBV9 combines with J gene TRBJ2-5; 8 nucleotides agree with TRBD2. Trimming took 0 bases from V and 5 from J; bases not matched to a gene: 9. The CDR3 spans 16 residues. Germline loops: CDR1 SGDLS, CDR2 YYNGEE. CDR3 sequence reads: CASSVAGGTSLETQYF. CDR3 in DNA: TGTGCCAGCAGCGTAGCGGGGGGGACTTCACTGGAGACCCAGTACTTC.

CDR3 in amino acids: CASIPGLRVQPQHF. In DNA form, the CDR3 reads TGTGCCAGCATACCCGGGCTCAGGGTTCAGCCCCAGCATTTT. V gene TRBV28 combines with J gene TRBJ1-5; D perhaps matches TRBD1 (5 bases). V lost 7 bases and J lost 6, with 16 bases in between. From germline, CDR1 is MDHEN and CDR2 SYDVKM. CDR3 size: 14 residues.

CDR3 amino acids: CAISEGTLGVFTDTQYF. Written as DNA, the CDR3 is TGTGCCATCAGTGAGGGAACTCTCGGGGTATTCACAGATACGCAGTATTTT. This chain joins TRBV10-3 and TRBJ2-3; the D gene is possibly TRBD2 (5 bases). CDR1 ENHRY and CDR2 SYGVKD come from the germline V gene. The length of the CDR3 is 17 residues. V lost 2 bases, J lost 2 bases, and 17 bases lay in between.

A single count supports this clone. The chain employs TRBV23-1 and TRBJ2-7, with D uncertain. Being an ORF, TRBV23-1 has a function that is uncertain. Trimming stripped 4 bases from V and 3 bases from J, with 7 bases between. This CDR3 has 12 residues. The CDR3 loop reads CASSRARYEQYV. As DNA, the CDR3 is TGCGCCAGCAGTCGGGCACGCTACGAGCAGTACGTC.

The gene calls are TRBV5-1 and TRBJ2-7; 7 positions match TRBD1. Per germline, CDR1 SGHRS and CDR2 YFSETQ. With V trimmed by 2 bases and J by 5 bases, 4 bases remained unmatched. CDR3 length equals 13 residues. The CDR3, as DNA: TGCGCCAGCAGCTTTACGACAGGGAACGAGCAGTACGTC. As protein: CASSFTTGNEQYV.

The chain joins TRBV11-2 to TRBJ2-1, with D hard to call. The V and J ends lost 8 bases and 4 bases respectively, with 12 bases between them. CDR1 and CDR2 from the germline V gene are SGHAT and FQNNGV. The CDR3 runs to 13 residues. Here the CDR3 DNA reads TGTGCCAGCTCGAACAATCCTTACAATGAGCAGTTCTTC. This gives the protein CASSNNPYNEQFF.

V is TRBV2 and J is TRBJ2-2, with 7 bases that match TRBD1. With 6 bases clipped from V and 1 base from J, the junction kept 8 bases outside the gene matches. CDR1 and CDR2 (germline): SNHLY, FYNNEI. The CDR3 covers 16 residues. The CDR3 nucleotides are TGTGCCAGCAGGGGGACAGAACAACAGAACACCGGGGAGCTGTTTTTT. Translating it yields CASRGTEQQNTGELFF. Full variable domain (outside the CDR3, taken from reference TRBV2 and TRBJ2-2): EPEVTQTPSHQVTQMGQEVILRCVPISNHLYFYWYRQILGQKVEFLVSFYNNEISEKSEIFDDQFSVERPDGSNFTLKIRSTKLEDSAMYFCASRGTEQQNTGELFFGEGSRLTVL.

V gene TRBV27 combines with J gene TRBJ1-5; TRBD1 matches 7 bases. Looked up from germline, CDR1 is MNHEY and CDR2 is SMNVEV (reference sequence). Trimming removed 3 bases from V and 7 bases from J; junction bases left unmatched: 3. CDR3 length: 13 amino acids. The DNA for the CDR3 is TGTGCCAGCAGTTTCGACAGGGACCAGCCCCAGCATTTT. Its protein product is CASSFDRDQPQHF.

The chain combines TRBV19 with TRBJ1-4; TRBD1 might be the D (5 bases). The CDR3 has 13 amino acids. CDR1 and CDR2 (germline): LNHDA, SQIVND (reference sequence). The ends were cut back, 2 bases at V and 6 bases at J, with 7 bases in the middle. CDR3 loop: CASSIKTDEKLFF. The CDR3 DNA follows: TGTGCCAGTAGTATAAAGACAGATGAAAAACTGTTTTTT. Drawing the rest from reference TRBV19 and TRBJ1-4, the complete variable domain is DGGITQSPKYLFRKEGQNVTLSCEQNLNHDAMYWYRQDPGQGLRLIYYSQIVNDFQKGDIAEGYSVSREKKESFPLTVTSAQKNPTAFYLCASSIKTDEKLFFGSGTQLSVL.

This sequence joins TRBV2 and TRBJ2-3, with TRBD2 identical over 7 bases. V lost 5 bases to trimming and J lost 1 base; unmatched junction nucleotides: 6. The CDR3 runs to 15 residues. CDR1 SNHLY and CDR2 FYNNEI come from the germline V gene. The CDR3 region has the DNA TGTGCCAGCAGTTTAAGCGGGATCGGCACAGATACGCAGTATTTT. This sequence encodes CASSLSGIGTDTQYF. The whole variable domain, filled in from reference TRBV2 and TRBJ2-3, reads EPEVTQTPSHQVTQMGQEVILRCVPISNHLYFYWYRQILGQKVEFLVSFYNNEISEKSEIFDDQFSVERPDGSNFTLKIRSTKLEDSAMYFCASSLSGIGTDTQYFGPGTRLTVL.

This chain joins TRBV7-6 and TRBJ2-7; 7 bases agree with TRBD1. CDR3 size: 15 residues. Germline values: CDR1 SGHVS, CDR2 FNYEAQ. J was trimmed by 3 bases and V by 5 bases; bases with no gene match: 10. CDR3 residues: CASSALPGTDYEQYV. The CDR3, as DNA: TGTGCCAGCAGCGCACTGCCCGGGACAGACTACGAGCAGTACGTC.

Turning to this clone: The junction departs from the called germline gene at one end, perhaps through a read error. The chain combines TRBV3-1 (or the pseudogene TRBV3-2) with TRBJ2-7; the D gene is possibly TRBD2 (5 bases). This CDR3 is 14 amino acids long. The germline CDR1 and CDR2 sequences are LGHDT and YNNKEL (reference sequence). The CDR3 sequence: CASSQDSDGKVGFF. As DNA, the CDR3 is TGTGCCAGCAGCCAAGACAGCGACGGGAAGGTGGGGTTCTTC.

The rearrangement joins TRBV2 to TRBJ1-5; TRBD1 matches at 7 bases. V trimming: 3 bases; J trimming: 5 bases; junction bases outside the gene matches: 4. Germline CDR1 reads SNHLY; CDR2 reads FYNNEI. This CDR3 region has 14 residues. This CDR3 is CASSERQGDQPQHF. The CDR3, as DNA: TGTGCCAGCAGTGAGCGACAGGGCGATCAGCCCCAGCATTTT.

The chain employs TRBV6-5 and TRBJ2-3; 10 positions match TRBD2. V was pared by 4 bases and J by 6 bases, with 7 bases of the junction left unmatched. The germline CDR1 and CDR2 sequences are MNHEY and SVGAGI. The CDR3 sequence is 15 residues long. CDR3 protein: CASSSQRGGGDTQYF. The CDR3 nucleotides read TGTGCCAGCAGTTCTCAGCGGGGGGGAGGGGATACGCAGTATTTT.

This clone has just one count. This chain links TRBV6-1 with TRBJ1-4; 9 nucleotides match TRBD1. This CDR3 region has 16 residues. J was trimmed by 5 bases and V by 4 bases; bases with no gene match: 8. Germline V gene data show CDR1 as MNHNS and CDR2 as SASEGT. CDR3: CASSALGTGMNEKLFF. CDR3 DNA: TGTGCCAGCAGTGCCCTAGGGACAGGGATGAATGAAAAACTGTTTTTT.

CDR3 region: CASSPLARGDTQYF. CDR3 sequence (DNA): TGTGCCAGCAGCCCTTTGGCTAGGGGAGATACGCAGTATTTT. J is TRBJ2-3 and V is TRBV7-9, with a weak D call TRBD1 (5 bases). Deletions cut 5 bases from V and 5 bases from J, with 14 bases between. CDR1 and CDR2 (germline): SEHNR, FQNEAQ (reference sequence). CDR3 size: 14 residues.

The CDR3 loop reads CASSLEGAGRYNEQFF. For the CDR3, the DNA is TGTGCCAGCAGCTTAGAAGGGGCAGGGAGGTACAATGAGCAGTTCTTC. The chain has TRBV7-9 and TRBJ2-1, with D possibly being TRBD2 (6 bases). Trimming cost V 1 base and J 4 bases, with 14 bases left between them. Germline CDR1 and CDR2: SEHNR and FQNEAQ (reference sequence). This CDR3 has 16 residues.

The sample holds a few counts of this clone. The chain uses TRBV19 and TRBJ1-1, with TRBD1 identical over 9 bases. Trimming cost V 6 bases and J 3 bases; bases outside gene matches: 5. This CDR3 comprises 14 residues. Germline CDR1 is LNHDA and CDR2 is SQIVND (reference sequence). This CDR3 reads CASRPQGAYTEAFF. The CDR3 bases are TGTGCCAGTAGGCCACAGGGGGCTTACACTGAAGCTTTCTTT.

This clone was observed a few times. The chain recombines TRBV5-1 with TRBJ1-1; no firm D call. This CDR3 contains 13 residues. V was clipped by 3 bases and J by 2 bases, with 8 bases between them. The germline V gene encodes CDR1 SGHRS and CDR2 YFSETQ. The CDR3 region has the DNA TGCGCCAGCAGCTATCAGGTTAACACTGAAGCTTTCTTT. Its translation is CASSYQVNTEAFF.

The chain uses TRBV7-6 and TRBJ1-2; D gene unclear. The V gene lost 1 base and the J gene lost 4 bases, with 19 bases spanning the gap. CDR1 is SGHVS and CDR2 is FNYEAQ in the germline V gene. The CDR3 is 17 residues long. The DNA of the CDR3 is TGTGCCAGCAGCTTAGAAGACGGAGGGATCGGACTCTATGGCTACACCTTC. This sequence encodes CASSLEDGGIGLYGYTF.

The chain uses TRBV29-1 and TRBJ2-7; 9 bases fit TRBD2. V shed 6 bases and J 2 bases; nucleotides not matched to a gene: 11. This CDR3 is 15 amino acids long. Germline CDR1 is SQVTM and CDR2 is ANQGSEA. This CDR3 reads CSVHLAGEQAYEQYF. CDR3 in DNA: TGCAGCGTACACTTAGCGGGGGAACAAGCCTACGAGCAGTACTTC.

This clone was found a few times. CDR3: CASSEGPSGQETQYF. CDR3 nucleotides: TGTGCCAGCAGTGAGGGGCCTAGCGGACAAGAGACCCAGTACTTC. The chain combines TRBV6-4 with TRBJ2-5; 7 positions match TRBD2. Germline loops: CDR1 MRHNA, CDR2 SNTAGT. This CDR3 is built from 15 residues. The J segment lost 2 bases and the V segment lost 3 bases, leaving 6 bases of the junction unmatched.

The genes are TRBV15 and TRBJ1-5, with a possible D match to TRBD1 (6 bases). The CDR3 is made up of 15 amino acids. V was pared by 3 bases and J by 5 bases, with 14 bases between. CDR1 and CDR2 from the germline V gene are LNHNV and YYDKDF (reference sequence). CDR3 residues: CATSSWTAEHQPQHF. In DNA form, the CDR3 reads TGTGCCACCAGCAGTTGGACAGCCGAGCATCAGCCCCAGCATTTT.

Concerning this clone: Compared with germline, one end of the junction differs, possibly owing to a read error. V gene TRBV7-2 combines with J gene TRBJ2-7, with 9 nucleotides matching TRBD1. Germline V gene data show CDR1 as SGHTA and CDR2 as FQGNSA. The CDR3 is 11 amino acids. CDR3: CASSIQGQGAF. CDR3 nucleotides: TGTGCCAGCAGCATCCAGGGACAGGGAGCCTTC.

This clone was detected only a few times. The genes are TRBV5-8 and TRBJ2-5; no definite D call. CDR3 size: 12 residues. Germline loops: CDR1 SGHTS, CDR2 YDEGEE. V was cut by 2 bases and J by 6 bases, with 8 bases left in between. CDR3 nucleotides: TGTGCCAGCAGCTTTGAGGTGAAGACCCAGTACTTC. Protein product: CASSFEVKTQYF.

This clone appeared a single time. This sequence joins TRBV6-5 and TRBJ2-1; TRBD2 matches at 9 bases. Trimming took 5 bases from V and 4 from J; bases not matched to a gene: 3. Germline V gene lookup returns CDR1 MNHEY and CDR2 SVGAGI. The CDR3 is made up of 14 amino acids. The CDR3 sequence: CASSLAGSYNEQFF. For the CDR3, the DNA is TGTGCCAGCAGTCTAGCGGGAAGTTACAATGAGCAGTTCTTC.